This TCR beta chain comes out of a study of blood T cell repertoires in COVID-19. Study context: Collection of acute and convalescent COVID-19 samples took place in the United States, Italy and Spain. Nucleic acid was either cDNA or gDNA, and it came from T cells, B-cell-depleted T cells, or PBMCs.

Germline values: CDR1 MDHEN, CDR2 SYDVKM. CDR3 length: 15 amino acids. The V gene lost 4 bases and the J gene lost 2 bases, with 15 bases spanning the gap. In the authors' methods: Counts of nucleated cells, estimated from reference gene primer amplification, were obtained. TCRdb's table, derived via immunoSEQ multiplex PCR, lists solely in-frame clones and lacks some. V and J calls and clone size are copied from that table; D and trimming were computed from the DNA. The sample holds some 140,000 clones, roughly 90% seen once. Sequencing used peripheral blood. The rearrangement joins TRBV28 to TRBJ2-7, with D possibly TRBD2 on 6 matching bases. The receptor comes from a man between 65 and 85 years old with active COVID-19. CDR3 protein: CASSSFQRVPYEQYF. Here the CDR3 DNA reads TGTGCCAGCAGTTCTTTCCAGCGGGTACCCTACGAGCAGTACTTC. Full variable domain (remainder filled in from reference TRBV28 and TRBJ2-7): DVKVTQSSRYLVKRTGEKVFLECVQDMDHENMFWYRQDPGLGLRLIYFSYDVKMKEKGDIPEGYSVSREKKERFSLILESASTNQTSMYLCASSSFQRVPYEQYFGPGTRLTVT.